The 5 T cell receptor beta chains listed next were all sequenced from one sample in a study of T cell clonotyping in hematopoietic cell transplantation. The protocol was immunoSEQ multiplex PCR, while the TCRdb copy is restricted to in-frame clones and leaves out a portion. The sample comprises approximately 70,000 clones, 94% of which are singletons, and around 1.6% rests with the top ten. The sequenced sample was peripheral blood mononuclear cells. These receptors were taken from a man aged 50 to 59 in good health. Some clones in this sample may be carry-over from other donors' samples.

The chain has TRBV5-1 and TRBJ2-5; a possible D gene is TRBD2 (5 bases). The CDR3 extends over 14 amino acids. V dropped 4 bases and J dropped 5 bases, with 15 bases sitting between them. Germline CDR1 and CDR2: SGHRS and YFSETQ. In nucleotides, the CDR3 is TGCGCCAGCAGCCCCGCCGCGGGTTCGGAGACCCAGTACTTC. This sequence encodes CASSPAAGSETQYF.

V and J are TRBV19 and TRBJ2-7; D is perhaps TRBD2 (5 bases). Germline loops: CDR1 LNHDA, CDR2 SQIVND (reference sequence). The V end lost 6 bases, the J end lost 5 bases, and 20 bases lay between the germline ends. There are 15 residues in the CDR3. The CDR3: CASRRSGLNGNEQYF. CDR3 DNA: TGTGCCAGTAGGAGATCAGGACTCAATGGGAACGAGCAGTACTTC. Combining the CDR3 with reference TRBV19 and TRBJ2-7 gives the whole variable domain DGGITQSPKYLFRKEGQNVTLSCEQNLNHDAMYWYRQDPGQGLRLIYYSQIVNDFQKGDIAEGYSVSREKKESFPLTVTSAQKNPTAFYLCASRRSGLNGNEQYFGPGTRLTVT.

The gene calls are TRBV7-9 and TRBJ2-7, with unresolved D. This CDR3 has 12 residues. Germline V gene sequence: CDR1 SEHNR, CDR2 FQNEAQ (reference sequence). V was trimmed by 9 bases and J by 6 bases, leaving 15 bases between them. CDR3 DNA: TGTGCCAGTCGGGCGGAGCATTCCGAGCAGTACTTC. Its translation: CASRAEHSEQYF.

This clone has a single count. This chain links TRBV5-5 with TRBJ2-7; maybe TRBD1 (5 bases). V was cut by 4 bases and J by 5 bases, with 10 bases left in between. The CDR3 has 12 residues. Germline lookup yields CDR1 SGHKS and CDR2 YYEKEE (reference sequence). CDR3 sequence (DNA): TGTGCCAGCAGCACAGGTAACGACGAGCAGTACTTC. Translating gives CASSTGNDEQYF.

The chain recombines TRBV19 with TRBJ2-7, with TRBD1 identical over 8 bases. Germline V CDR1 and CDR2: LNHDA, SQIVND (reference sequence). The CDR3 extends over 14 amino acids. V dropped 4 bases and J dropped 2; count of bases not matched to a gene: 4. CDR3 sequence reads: CASSRDRLTYEQYF. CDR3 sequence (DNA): TGTGCCAGTAGTAGGGACAGGTTGACCTACGAGCAGTACTTC.